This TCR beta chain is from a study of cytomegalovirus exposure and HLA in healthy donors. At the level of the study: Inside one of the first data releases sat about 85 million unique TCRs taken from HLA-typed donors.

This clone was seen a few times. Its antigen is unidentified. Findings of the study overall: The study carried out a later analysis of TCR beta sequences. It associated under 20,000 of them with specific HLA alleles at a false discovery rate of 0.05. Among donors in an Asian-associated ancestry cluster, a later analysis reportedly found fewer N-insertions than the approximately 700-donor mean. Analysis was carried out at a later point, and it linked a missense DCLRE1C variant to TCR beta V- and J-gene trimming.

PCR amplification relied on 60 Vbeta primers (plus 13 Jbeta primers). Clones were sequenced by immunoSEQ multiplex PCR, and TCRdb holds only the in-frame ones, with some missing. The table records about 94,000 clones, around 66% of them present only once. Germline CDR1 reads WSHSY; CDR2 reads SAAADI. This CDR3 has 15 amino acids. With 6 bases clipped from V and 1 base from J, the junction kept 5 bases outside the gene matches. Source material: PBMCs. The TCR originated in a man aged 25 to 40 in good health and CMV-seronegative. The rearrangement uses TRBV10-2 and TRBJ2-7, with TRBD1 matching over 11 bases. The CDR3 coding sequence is TGCGCCAGCAGCTCGAGGGACAGGGGGTCCTACGAGCAGTACTTC. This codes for CASSSRDRGSYEQYF.